A single sample is the source of the 29 T cell receptor beta chains below, sequenced in a study of blood T cell repertoires in COVID-19. Using immunoSEQ multiplex PCR, the repertoire was profiled, and TCRdb retains in-frame clones only, with some absent. The repertoire consists of about 87,000 clones, with around 83% occurring once and the leading ten covering about a sixth. What was sequenced was peripheral blood. The source is a woman aged 60-75 years with acute or convalescent COVID-19.

This rearrangement joins TRBV2 to TRBJ2-1; 7 bases fit TRBD2. Germline CDR1 and CDR2: SNHLY and FYNNEI. J gave up 6 bases and V 1 base, and 6 bases lay outside the gene matches. The CDR3 loop spans 15 amino acids. CDR3 in DNA: TGTGCCAGCAGTGAAGAAGGGGCGGGGGTCAATGAGCAGTTCTTC. It codes for CASSEEGAGVNEQFF. Based on the CDR3 plus reference TRBV2 and TRBJ2-1, the full variable domain is EPEVTQTPSHQVTQMGQEVILRCVPISNHLYFYWYRQILGQKVEFLVSFYNNEISEKSEIFDDQFSVERPDGSNFTLKIRSTKLEDSAMYFCASSEEGAGVNEQFFGPGTRLTVL.

The gene calls are TRBV10-3 and TRBJ1-5, with TRBD1 matching 9 bases. V gave up 6 bases and J gave up 2 bases; unmatched junction bases: 2. The germline CDR1 and CDR2 sequences are ENHRY and SYGVKD. CDR3 length: 14 residues. In DNA, the CDR3 is TGTGCCATCAGGGGACAGGGCGGCAATCAGCCCCAGCATTTT. Amino acids: CAIRGQGGNQPQHF.

The chain joins TRBV6-5 to TRBJ2-7; D is ambiguous. The CDR3 is made up of 14 amino acids. Trimming pared 5 bases from V and 1 base from J, leaving 12 bases between. Germline V gene lookup returns CDR1 MNHEY and CDR2 SVGAGI. CDR3 region: CASSRVGLSYEQYF. The CDR3 nucleotides are TGTGCCAGCAGTCGCGTTGGTCTGTCCTACGAGCAGTACTTC.

The V and J genes are TRBV5-1 and TRBJ1-2; 7 nucleotides match TRBD1. The germline gives CDR1 SGHRS, CDR2 YFSETQ. V was pared by 2 bases and J by 4 bases, with 2 bases of the junction left unmatched. CDR3 length: 13 amino acids. CDR3 coding DNA: TGCGCCAGCAGCTTAGACAGGGCCTATGGCTACACCTTC. Translation: CASSLDRAYGYTF.

The V and J genes are TRBV5-4 and TRBJ2-1, with 8 bases identical to TRBD2. The germline V gene has CDR1 SGHNT and CDR2 YYREEE (reference sequence). The trim removed 4 bases at V and 1 base at J, leaving 7 bases unmatched. This CDR3 is 16 amino acids long. The CDR3 sequence: CASSISGSGSYNEQFF. CDR3 nucleotides: TGTGCCAGCAGCATAAGCGGGAGTGGATCCTACAATGAGCAGTTCTTC.

The chain combines TRBV28 with TRBJ1-1, with D unresolved. CDR3 length equals 15 residues. V was pared by 6 bases and J by 1 base, with 15 bases between. Germline CDR1 is MDHEN and CDR2 is SYDVKM. CDR3: CASSPPAGTNTEAFF. CDR3 DNA sequence: TGTGCCAGCAGCCCTCCGGCAGGCACGAACACTGAAGCTTTCTTT.

The V gene is TRBV11-2, the J gene TRBJ2-7, with TRBD2 matching 8 bases. V was pared by 5 bases and J by 0 bases, with 18 bases of the junction left unmatched. This CDR3 spans 19 amino acids. Germline V gene sequence: CDR1 SGHAT, CDR2 FQNNGV. CDR3 coding DNA: TGTGCCAGCAGCCTGGCCGGGGCTAGCGGGTTAGCCTTCTCCTACGAGCAGTACTTC. Encoded protein: CASSLAGASGLAFSYEQYF.

V gene TRBV5-1 combines with J gene TRBJ2-1, with 12 bases that match TRBD2. Germline loops: CDR1 SGHRS, CDR2 YFSETQ. V shed 0 bases, J shed 8 bases, and the junction held 6 bases outside the gene matches. There are 16 residues in the CDR3. The CDR3 region is CASSLGLAGGYDEQFF. CDR3 nucleotide sequence: TGCGCCAGCAGCTTGGGGCTAGCGGGAGGGTATGATGAGCAGTTCTTC.

This chain links TRBV7-9 with TRBJ2-7; D is possibly TRBD2 (6 bases). V lost 2 bases and J lost 3, with 8 bases in between. The CDR3 length is 13 residues. Germline loops: CDR1 SEHNR, CDR2 FQNEAQ (reference sequence). As DNA, the CDR3 is TGTGCCAGCAGCTTACCCGGGAGCTACGAGCAGTACTTC. Its protein product is CASSLPGSYEQYF.

CDR3 in amino acids: CASSGDQGGAAVRNYGYTF. The CDR3 region has the DNA TGCGCCAGCAGCGGTGATCAGGGGGGTGCGGCAGTTAGAAACTATGGCTACACCTTC. The chain has TRBV5-1 and TRBJ1-2, with 7 bases fitting TRBD1. V lost 4 bases to trimming and J lost 2 bases; unmatched junction nucleotides: 20. The CDR3 sequence is 19 residues long. Germline CDR1 reads SGHRS; CDR2 reads YFSETQ.

The chain has TRBV5-1 and TRBJ1-1; 9 nucleotides agree with TRBD1. J gave up 2 bases and V 4 bases, and 3 bases lay outside the gene matches. This CDR3 region has 14 residues. The germline V gene encodes CDR1 SGHRS and CDR2 YFSETQ. In DNA, the CDR3 is TGCGCCAGCAGCCAGACAGGGGGTAACACTGAAGCTTTCTTT. Translating it yields CASSQTGGNTEAFF.

V is TRBV14 and J is TRBJ2-1; TRBD1 matches 8 bases. This CDR3 is built from 14 residues. Trimming removed 3 bases from V and 9 bases from J; junction bases left unmatched: 7. Germline CDR1 is SGHDN and CDR2 is FVKESK. CDR3 in DNA: TGTGCCAGCAGCCATTTGAACAGGGGGACTGAGCAGTTCTTC. This sequence encodes CASSHLNRGTEQFF.

This clone has more than one count but fewer than ten. The chain joins TRBV19 to TRBJ1-5; 8 bases are shared with TRBD1. In germline, CDR1 is LNHDA, CDR2 SQIVND (reference sequence). The ends lost 8 bases at V and 3 bases at J; junction bases unmatched: 15. This CDR3 region has 17 residues. CDR3 residues: CASQGAGGGPSNQPQHF. CDR3 nucleotides: TGTGCCAGTCAGGGGGCAGGGGGTGGGCCTTCCAATCAGCCCCAGCATTTT.

The chain combines TRBV30 with TRBJ1-1; 8 nucleotides match TRBD1. The germline gives CDR1 GTSNPN, CDR2 SVGIG (reference sequence). The CDR3 is made up of 14 amino acids. Losses at the gene ends were 6 bases for V and 4 bases for J; bases not matched to a gene: 10. The CDR3 reads CACQGATMGTEAFF. CDR3 nucleotides: TGTGCCTGTCAGGGGGCTACTATGGGCACTGAAGCTTTCTTT. Together with reference TRBV30 and TRBJ1-1, the CDR3 gives the full variable domain: SQTIHQWPATLVQPVGSPLSLECTVEGTSNPNLYWYRQAAGRGLQLLFYSVGIGQISSEVPQNLSASRPQDRQFILSSKKLLLSDSGFYLCACQGATMGTEAFFGQGTRLTVV.

The rearrangement uses TRBV5-6 and TRBJ1-1; D unclear. Deletions cut 5 bases from V and 0 bases from J, with 8 bases between. The CDR3 has 13 amino acids. From germline, CDR1 is SGHDT and CDR2 YYEEEE. The CDR3 protein is CASSGRVNTEAFF. The CDR3 DNA is TGTGCCAGCAGTGGGAGGGTGAACACTGAAGCTTTCTTT.

The chain joins TRBV5-1 to TRBJ2-5; 9 bases match TRBD2. CDR3 length: 15 amino acids. With 4 bases clipped from V and 5 bases from J, the junction kept 9 bases outside the gene matches. Germline V gene data show CDR1 as SGHRS and CDR2 as YFSETQ. CDR3 nucleotide sequence: TGCGCCAGCAGCCCCCCAGCCGCGGGAGGGGAGACCCAGTACTTC. This translates into CASSPPAAGGETQYF.

The rearrangement joins TRBV5-8 to TRBJ1-6; 7 nucleotides line up with TRBD1. CDR1 SGHTS and CDR2 YDEGEE come from the germline V gene. The length of the CDR3 is 15 residues. V shed 4 bases and J 5 bases; nucleotides not matched to a gene: 6. Written as DNA, the CDR3 is TGTGCCAGCAGCACACAGGGGATGAATAATTCACCCCTCCACTTT. Protein product: CASSTQGMNNSPLHF. Combining the CDR3 with reference TRBV5-8 and TRBJ1-6 gives the whole variable domain EAGVTQSPTHLIKTRGQQATLRCSPISGHTSVYWYQQALGLGLQFLLWYDEGEERNRGNFPPRFSGRQFPNYSSELNVNALELEDSALYLCASSTQGMNNSPLHFGNGTRLTVT.

The chain employs TRBV5-5 and TRBJ1-5; D not resolved. In germline, CDR1 is SGHKS, CDR2 YYEKEE (reference sequence). V shed 4 bases and J shed 5 bases, with 10 bases lying between them. This CDR3 region has 13 residues. CDR3 in amino acids: CASSLLRDQPQHF. The DNA of the CDR3 is TGTGCCAGCAGCCTCTTACGCGATCAGCCCCAGCATTTT.

This clone was found a few times. The chain carries TRBV6-5 and TRBJ1-1; TRBD1 aligns across 7 bases. Unmatched junction bases numbered 4, after V lost 6 bases and J lost 9 bases. The CDR3 length is 11 residues. The germline gives CDR1 MNHEY, CDR2 SVGAGI. In nucleotides, the CDR3 is TGTGCCAGCAGCTCACAGGGGAAAGCTTTCTTT. Amino acids: CASSSQGKAFF.

The chain couples TRBV9 to TRBJ1-3; maybe TRBD1 (5 bases). CDR1 and CDR2 from the germline V gene are SGDLS and YYNGEE. Trimming pared 4 bases from V and 0 bases from J, leaving 11 bases between. The CDR3 has 15 amino acids. For the CDR3, the DNA is TGTGCCAGCAGCCCGGGGGGGATCTCTGGAAACACCATATATTTT. Its protein is CASSPGGISGNTIYF.

The J gene is TRBJ1-1, the V gene TRBV2; D is perhaps TRBD1 (6 bases). Germline CDR1 reads SNHLY; CDR2 reads FYNNEI. Trimming shortened V by 7 bases and J by 1 base, and 10 bases separated the two germline ends. The CDR3 runs to 13 residues. The CDR3 bases are TGTGCCAGCACAAGAGGGGGGAACACTGAAGCTTTCTTT. Encoded protein: CASTRGGNTEAFF.

J is TRBJ1-5 and V is TRBV6-2 or TRBV6-3; TRBD1 might be the D (5 bases). Trimming stripped 6 bases from V and 6 bases from J, with 15 bases between. Germline CDR1 MNHEY, CDR2 SVGEGT. The CDR3 extends over 14 amino acids. CDR3 sequence reads: CASSHGGGTQPQHF. CDR3 DNA sequence: TGTGCCAGCAGCCACGGGGGGGGGACTCAGCCCCAGCATTTT.

On this clone itself: Relative to the germline gene, one junction end is altered; a read error may explain this. V and J are TRBV7-7 and TRBJ1-1; D gene uncertain. CDR3 length: 13 amino acids. Germline CDR1 is SSHAT and CDR2 is FNYEAQ (reference sequence). This CDR3 is CASSLSDATEAFF. CDR3 nucleotides: TGTGCTAGCAGCTTATCAGATGCCACTGAAGCTTTCTTT.

The J gene is TRBJ1-4, the V gene TRBV12-3 or TRBV12-4; D remains ambiguous. V lost 5 bases, J lost 11 bases, and 9 bases lay in between. The CDR3 consists of 11 residues. In DNA form, the CDR3 reads TGTGCCAGCAGTCGGGAGCGTAAACTGTTTTTT. The encoded protein is CASSRERKLFF.

The chain couples TRBV7-2 to TRBJ2-3, with D hard to call. The germline gives CDR1 SGHTA, CDR2 FQGNSA. The ends were cut back, 0 bases at V and 0 bases at J, with 10 bases in the middle. There are 16 residues in the CDR3. The CDR3 region has the DNA TGTGCCAGCAGCTTAGCTTCTAGTGGAAGCACAGATACGCAGTATTTT. It encodes CASSLASSGSTDTQYF.

V is TRBV18 and J is TRBJ1-2; TRBD1 matches at 8 bases. The CDR3 is made up of 14 amino acids. V shed 3 bases and J 6 bases; nucleotides not matched to a gene: 6. Germline loops: CDR1 KGHSH, CDR2 LQKENI. The CDR3 spells CASSPQTGADGYTF. The CDR3 DNA follows: TGTGCCAGCTCACCCCAGACAGGGGCGGATGGCTACACCTTC.

The rearrangement links TRBV5-6 to TRBJ1-2, with D possibly TRBD1 on 5 matching bases. CDR3 size: 12 residues. V lost 1 base and J lost 7, with 8 bases in between. Germline CDR1 and CDR2: SGHDT and YYEEEE. DNA for the CDR3: TGTGCCAGCAGCTTGCGGCAGGGTGGCTACACCTTC. Encoded protein: CASSLRQGGYTF. The full variable domain, with the rest looked up from reference TRBV5-6 and TRBJ1-2, is DAGVTQSPTHLIKTRGQQVTLRCSPKSGHDTVSWYQQALGQGPQFIFQYYEEEERQRGNFPDRFSGHQFPNYSSELNVNALLLGDSALYLCASSLRQGGYTFGSGTRLTVV.

This sequence joins TRBV4-3 and TRBJ1-2; tentatively, D is TRBD1 (5 bases). Between the trimmed V and J ends, which lost 1 base and 9 bases, there was a span of 18 bases. This CDR3 comprises 15 residues. Germline CDR1 and CDR2: LGHNA and YSLEER. CDR3 in DNA: TGCGCCAGCAGCCAAGGGGGGGGGACCGTTCGTAGCTACACCTTC. Protein sequence: CASSQGGGTVRSYTF.

The chain combines TRBV2 with TRBJ2-3; 7 bases are a match to TRBD1. V was pared by 7 bases and J by 1 base, with 5 bases of the junction left unmatched. CDR3 length: 14 residues. Germline V gene data show CDR1 as SNHLY and CDR2 as FYNNEI. CDR3 protein: CASTIGQGTDTQYF. The DNA of the CDR3 is TGTGCCAGCACCATAGGACAGGGCACAGATACGCAGTATTTT.